The next 20 T cell receptor beta chains were all read from a single sample in a study of blood T cell repertoires in COVID-19. Libraries were prepared by immunoSEQ multiplex PCR; TCRdb keeps only in-frame clonotypes and omits some of them. This table holds hundreds of thousands of clones, 82% found once. The source material was peripheral blood. The receptors were gathered from a woman aged 55-69 years with active or convalescent COVID-19.

The chain uses TRBV6-6 and TRBJ2-5, with 9 bases that match TRBD2. There are 18 residues in the CDR3. V shed 5 bases, J shed 2 bases, and the junction held 15 bases outside the gene matches. Germline V CDR1 and CDR2: MNHNY, SVGAGI (reference sequence). CDR3 sequence reads: CASSPGRGSGGTQETQYF. CDR3 bases: TGTGCCAGCAGTCCCGGCCGGGGGAGCGGGGGGACTCAAGAGACCCAGTACTTC.

The chain couples TRBV29-1 to TRBJ2-2; 7 bases fit TRBD1. This CDR3 spans 12 amino acids. In germline, CDR1 is SQVTM, CDR2 ANQGSEA. CDR3 DNA: TGCGGCGGACAGGTAGACACCGGGGAGCTGTTTTTT. This encodes CGGQVDTGELFF.

CDR3 protein: CASSRPLSGGNIDTQYF. In nucleotides, the CDR3 is TGTGCCAGCAGTCGCCCCCTCAGCGGGGGGAATATAGATACGCAGTATTTT. The chain couples TRBV6-6 to TRBJ2-3; TRBD2 aligns across 9 bases. The CDR3 covers 17 residues. V was pared by 5 bases and J by 5 bases, with 14 bases of the junction left unmatched. The germline V gene encodes CDR1 MNHNY and CDR2 SVGAGI (reference sequence).

The rearrangement joins TRBV19 to TRBJ2-1; D is uncertain. Trimming removed 8 bases from V and 3 bases from J, with 17 bases in between. The CDR3 is 15 amino acids. Germline V gene data show CDR1 as LNHDA and CDR2 as SQIVND (reference sequence). DNA of the CDR3: TGTGCCAGTGCCCTCCCAGGCTCCGGCTACAATGAGCAGTTCTTC. It is translated as CASALPGSGYNEQFF.

The chain carries TRBV2 and TRBJ2-3; D unresolved. This CDR3 comprises 14 residues. V lost 7 bases and J lost 3, with 14 bases in between. The germline gives CDR1 SNHLY, CDR2 FYNNEI. CDR3 nucleotide sequence: TGTGCCAGCACCAGCTGGGCCTTGACAGATACGCAGTATTTT. Protein product: CASTSWALTDTQYF.

J is TRBJ2-5 and V is TRBV11-2; D is ambiguous. CDR1 is SGHAT, CDR2 FQNNGV, per germline. Trimming stripped 4 bases from V and 5 bases from J, with 8 bases between. The CDR3 has 12 residues. The CDR3 nucleotides read TGTGCCAGCAGCTCAGCAGGCGAGACCCAGTACTTC. It is translated as CASSSAGETQYF.

This clone has only one observation. The chain uses TRBV7-3 and TRBJ2-6; D not resolved. The CDR3 has 18 residues. The V end was cut by 1 base, the J end by 0 bases, with 13 bases between. Germline loops: CDR1 SGHTA, CDR2 FQGTGA. The CDR3 is CASSLNYPGSSGANVLTF. CDR3 DNA: TGTGCCAGCAGCTTAAATTATCCAGGAAGCTCTGGGGCCAACGTCCTGACTTTC. Full variable domain (remainder filled in from reference TRBV7-3 and TRBJ2-6): GAGVSQTPSNKVTEKGKYVELRCDPISGHTALYWYRQSLGQGPEFLIYFQGTGAADDSGLPNDRFFAVRPEGSVSTLKIQRTERGDSAVYLCASSLNYPGSSGANVLTFGAGSRLTVL.

J is TRBJ1-1 and V is TRBV6-1; 8 bases are a match to TRBD1. The length of the CDR3 is 14 residues. The J segment lost 4 bases and the V segment lost 3 bases, leaving 4 bases of the junction unmatched. The germline CDR1 and CDR2 sequences are MNHNS and SASEGT. CDR3 sequence (DNA): TGTGCCAGCAGTGACCAGGGGGCTTCCACTGAAGCTTTCTTT. Translating it yields CASSDQGASTEAFF.

A remark on this clone: The junction does not match germline at one end; this may be a read error. The chain joins TRBV5-5 to TRBJ1-3, with 7 bases aligning to TRBD1. The CDR3 totals 16 residues. Germline lookup yields CDR1 SGHKS and CDR2 YYEKEE (reference sequence). The DNA of the CDR3 is TGTGCCAGCAGCGCGCAGACAGGGCACTCTGGAAGCACCATATATTTT. Protein product: CASSAQTGHSGSTIYF. The full variable domain, its missing parts supplied by reference TRBV5-5 and TRBJ1-3, is DAGVTQSPTHLIKTRGQQVTLRCSPISGHKSVSWYQQVLGQGPQFIFQYYEKEERGRGNFPDRFSARQFPNYSSELNVNALLLGDSALYLCASSAQTGHSGSTIYFGEGSWLTVV.

V gene TRBV5-1 combines with J gene TRBJ1-2, with 10 positions matching TRBD1. Germline CDR1 reads SGHRS; CDR2 reads YFSETQ. The CDR3 spans 15 residues. The J segment lost 3 bases and the V segment lost 4 bases, leaving 6 bases of the junction unmatched. The CDR3 nucleotides are TGCGCCAGCAGCGAATGGGGACAGGGGTACTATGGCTACACCTTC. Its translation: CASSEWGQGYYGYTF.

The V gene is TRBV7-2, the J gene TRBJ2-7; the match to TRBD1 covers 12 bases. This CDR3 has 15 amino acids. After removal of 1 base from V and 7 bases from J, the junction contained 5 bases not matched to a gene. From germline, CDR1 is SGHTA and CDR2 FQGNSA. CDR3 in amino acids: CASSLGGQGAREQYF. For the CDR3, the DNA is TGTGCCAGCAGCTTAGGGGGACAGGGGGCGAGGGAGCAGTACTTC.

The sample holds a few counts of this clone. V usage is TRBV28 and J usage is TRBJ1-1; D perhaps matches TRBD1 (5 bases). Trimming removed 3 bases from V and 4 bases from J, with 24 bases in between. Germline V lookup: CDR1 MDHEN, CDR2 SYDVKM. The CDR3 has 18 residues. The CDR3 sequence: CASSLVRGFSGGITEAFF. CDR3 in DNA: TGTGCCAGCAGTTTGGTTCGTGGGTTTTCCGGGGGTATCACTGAAGCTTTCTTT.

A single count supports this clone. This chain uses TRBV3-1 (or the pseudogene TRBV3-2) with TRBJ1-2; maybe TRBD1 (6 bases). Deletions cut 0 bases from V and 8 bases from J, with 13 bases between. The germline CDR1 and CDR2 sequences are LGHDT and YNNKEL (reference sequence). The CDR3 sequence is 14 residues long. CDR3 residues: CASSQDHRVGGYTF. Written as DNA, the CDR3 is TGTGCCAGCAGCCAAGATCACAGGGTTGGCGGCTACACCTTC.

This clone came up a few times. V gene TRBV7-2 combines with J gene TRBJ2-5; TRBD2 might be the D (5 bases). With 2 bases removed from V and 5 bases from J, the gap between germline ends came to 12 bases. CDR1 and CDR2 (germline): SGHTA, FQGNSA. This CDR3 has 14 residues. The CDR3 loop is CASSLSSGMETQYF. The DNA of the CDR3 is TGTGCCAGCAGCTTATCGTCCGGGATGGAGACCCAGTACTTC. The full variable domain, completed using reference TRBV7-2 and TRBJ2-5, is GAGVSQSPSNKVTEKGKDVELRCDPISGHTALYWYRQSLGQGLEFLIYFQGNSAPDKSGLPSDRFSAERTGGSVSTLTIQRTQQEDSAVYLCASSLSSGMETQYFGPGTRLLVL.

The rearrangement uses TRBV4-1 and TRBJ1-6; D is uncertain. Germline values: CDR1 MGHRA, CDR2 YSYEKL. V lost 2 bases and J 8 bases, leaving 10 bases between the germline ends. The CDR3 totals 14 residues. This CDR3 is CASSQTDGYSPLHF. CDR3 nucleotides: TGCGCCAGCAGCCAAACAGATGGTTATTCACCCCTCCACTTT.

The chain employs TRBV19 and TRBJ1-5; D uncertain. This CDR3 has 13 residues. CDR1 and CDR2 from the germline V gene are LNHDA and SQIVND (reference sequence). V lost 3 bases and J 7 bases, leaving 10 bases between the germline ends. In nucleotides, the CDR3 is TGTGCCAGTAGTATGGCAGGAGGCCAGCCCCAGCATTTT. It yields the protein CASSMAGGQPQHF. Full variable domain (remainder filled in from reference TRBV19 and TRBJ1-5): DGGITQSPKYLFRKEGQNVTLSCEQNLNHDAMYWYRQDPGQGLRLIYYSQIVNDFQKGDIAEGYSVSREKKESFPLTVTSAQKNPTAFYLCASSMAGGQPQHFGDGTRLSIL.

The chain recombines TRBV30 with TRBJ2-7, with 13 bases fitting TRBD2. Looked up from germline, CDR1 is GTSNPN and CDR2 is SVGIG (reference sequence). V gave up 3 bases and J gave up 4 bases; unmatched junction bases: 0. CDR3 length: 13 residues. The CDR3 loop reads CAWRGLAGYEQYF. The CDR3 region has the DNA TGTGCCTGGAGGGGACTAGCGGGGTACGAGCAGTACTTC.

The chain links TRBV10-1 to TRBJ2-1; D perhaps matches TRBD2 (8 bases). CDR1 and CDR2 (germline): WNHNN, SYGVQD (reference sequence). V gave up 6 bases and J gave up 0 bases, with 12 bases separating them. This CDR3 has 15 amino acids. In DNA form, the CDR3 reads TGCGCCAGCAGGACAGGGACTAGCTCCTACAATGAGCAGTTCTTC. Its protein is CASRTGTSSYNEQFF.

The V call is TRBV2, the J call TRBJ1-5, with 7 bases aligning to TRBD1. The length of the CDR3 is 14 residues. Germline loops: CDR1 SNHLY, CDR2 FYNNEI. Trimming took 6 bases from V and 7 from J; bases not matched to a gene: 9. The CDR3 nucleotides read TGTGCCAGCAGACACTCGACAGGGCAACAGCCCCAGCATTTT. Its translation is CASRHSTGQQPQHF.

The chain carries TRBV7-2 and TRBJ1-2; no firm D call. Germline V gene data show CDR1 as SGHTA and CDR2 as FQGNSA. The length of the CDR3 is 14 residues. Between the trimmed V and J ends, which lost 5 bases and 8 bases, there was a span of 18 bases. CDR3 DNA sequence: TGTGCCAGCAGCCGCGATAAAATCCAAAACGGCTACACCTTC. This encodes CASSRDKIQNGYTF.